These T cell receptor beta chains were read from a single sample in a study of radiotherapy plus CTLA-4 blockade in lung cancer. Measured with immunoSEQ multiplex PCR; TCRdb has only the in-frame clones, and not every one. The data hold about 60,000 clones, with around 68% observed a single time. Sequencing used peripheral blood, obtained from a patient treated with radiotherapy plus ipilimumab. Source of these receptors: a human donor with non-small cell lung cancer whose response to radiotherapy plus ipilimumab could not be evaluated. CDR3s leave out the opening cysteine and the closing phenylalanine or tryptophan. The D gene is left open where the match is weak.

TRBV9,TRBJ2-5,NA,ASSVGGGRQETQY
TRBV6-5,TRBJ2-7,NA,ASTPGGRNEQY
TRBV7-2,TRBJ1-5,NA,ASSLRLGSLNQPQH
TRBV4-1,TRBJ2-2,NA,ASSHDETGELF
TRBV5-8,TRBJ1-2,NA,ASSPAREVLVDGYT
TRBV7-2,TRBJ1-2,NA,ASSLGWQDGIYGYT
TRBV7-2,TRBJ2-7,NA,ASSLDRQVSYEQY
TRBV4-1,TRBJ2-1,NA,ASSQLGDHWF
TRBV7-8,TRBJ1-2,NA,ASSLGSDYGYT
TRBV2,TRBJ1-1,NA,ASSDPGENTEAF
TRBV7-9,NA,NA,ASRRSGSYYEQY
TRBV7-9,TRBJ2-3,TRBD2,ASSLGTSGYPDTQY
TRBV28,TRBJ1-1,TRBD1,ASSPLSRGTEAF
TRBV30,TRBJ2-2,NA,AWNRGTGELF
TRBV4-1,TRBJ2-3,TRBD2,ASSQFVAGDTDTQY
TRBV5-5,TRBJ2-5,TRBD1,ASRFSSGTEETQY
TRBV30,TRBJ1-1,TRBD1,AWNKQGQGREGTEAF
TRBV2,TRBJ2-1,TRBD2,ASRALAGGMDEQF
TRBV7-2,TRBJ1-5,NA,ASADRIGNQPQH
TRBV28,TRBJ1-2,NA,ASSELRLGDRRTLNYGYT
TRBV2,TRBJ1-4,NA,ASSSYTGGGREKLF
TRBV19,TRBJ1-4,NA,ASSIARQGHPNEKLF
TRBV6-5,TRBJ1-1,TRBD1,ASSEDTGVSEAF
TRBV15,TRBJ2-3,NA,ATSSNKYLRGDTQY
TRBV28,TRBJ1-1,TRBD1,ASRAQGATTEAF
TRBV5-1,TRBJ2-1,NA,ASSFGADGDEQF
TRBV7-3,TRBJ2-1,TRBD1,ASSRDRGYNEQF